This T cell receptor beta chain emerged from a study of regulatory T cells in long-lasting Graves disease. HTBI primers from iRepertoire and Arm-PCR of CDR3 regions yielded the TCR beta libraries. TCRdb processed the multiplex PCR reads anew with MiXCR; each CDR3 protein has one entry. The sample includes 520,000 or so distinct CDR3 sequences, about 11% of them seen just once. Time point given: newly diagnosed GD, antithyroid drugs for less than 3 months. RNA extracted from PBMCs served as the sequencing template. This clonotype came up a few times. With 6 bases removed from V and 1 base from J, the gap between germline ends came to 13 bases. The germline V gene has CDR1 MDHEN and CDR2 SYDVKM. This CDR3 comprises 15 residues. These data were also reused for a study on T cells in Graves' hyperthyroidism and ophthalmopathy.

The chain couples TRBV28 to TRBJ2-1, with D maybe TRBD2 (5 bases). This receptor was obtained from a woman aged 30 to 39 with Graves disease. The sample here was peripheral blood mononuclear cells (PBMCs), taken at new diagnosis, from a patient treated with antithyroid drugs. CDR3 nucleotides: TGTGCCAGCAGATCCAGCGGAGCATCCTACAATGAGCAGTTCTTC. It translates to CASRSSGASYNEQFF.